This TCR beta chain was captured in a study of blood T cells in healthy people across ages. General study findings and limits: Long-lived and aged donors differed, with more naive CD4+ cells and higher diversity in the long-lived.

The second PCR ran about 6 to 12 cycles with a sample-barcoded 5' primer and J-beta primers. Each CDR3 protein is one row after TCRdb ran MiXCR on the 5' RACE reads. The sample contains some 1,000,000 distinct CDR3 sequences, approximately 25% of which appear only once. The table lists this clonotype with a few counts. As yet, its antigen is unknown. Germline trimming cut 5 bases from V and 7 bases from J; bases unmatched to any gene: 4. The CDR3 length is 14 residues. Germline V gene data show CDR1 as SGHTA and CDR2 as FQGNSA. This same sample was also part of a study on T cells of mothers and their children.

The chain recombines TRBV7-2 with TRBJ1-4; 10 bases line up with TRBD1. This TCR came from a girl aged 2 to 10 in good health. The specimen was blood. The CDR3 nucleotides read TGTGCCAGCAGCCAGGACAGGGGGGTTGAAAAACTGTTTTTT. It translates to CASSQDRGVEKLFF.